Shown below are 19 T cell receptor beta chains from a single sample sequenced in a study of T cell clonotyping in hematopoietic cell transplantation. Using immunoSEQ multiplex PCR, the repertoire was profiled, and TCRdb retains in-frame clones only, with some absent. The sample holds fewer than 70,000 clones, about 93% seen once. Sequenced material: peripheral blood mononuclear cells. All receptors come from a man in his forties or fifties in good health. Some clones in this sample may be carry-over from other donors' samples.

This chain links TRBV5-1 with TRBJ2-7; TRBD1 might be the D (5 bases). From germline, CDR1 is SGHRS and CDR2 YFSETQ. The CDR3 is 14 amino acids. Trimming stripped 0 bases from V and 3 bases from J, with 10 bases between. The CDR3 loop is CASSLGTPNYEQYF. The CDR3 region has the DNA TGCGCCAGCAGCTTGGGGACACCAAACTACGAGCAGTACTTC. The full variable domain, rest sourced from reference TRBV5-1 and TRBJ2-7, is KAGVTQTPRYLIKTRGQQVTLSCSPISGHRSVSWYQQTPGQGLQFLFEYFSETQRNKGNFPGRFSGRQFSNSRSEMNVSTLELGDSALYLCASSLGTPNYEQYFGPGTRLTVT.

The V and J genes are TRBV11-1 and TRBJ1-2, with D possibly being TRBD1 (5 bases). The CDR3 spans 15 residues. V shed 3 bases and J shed 1 base, with 12 bases lying between them. The V gene's germline CDR1 is SGHAT and CDR2 FQDESV (reference sequence). The CDR3 DNA reads TGTGCCAGCAGCTTCCTCGGGGGAAATAACTATGGCTACACCTTC. Translating gives CASSFLGGNNYGYTF. The variable domain in full, completed from reference TRBV11-1 and TRBJ1-2, reads EAEVAQSPRYKITEKSQAVAFWCDPISGHATLYWYRQILGQGPELLVQFQDESVVDDSQLPKDRFSAERLKGVDSTLKIQPAELGDSAMYLCASSFLGGNNYGYTFGSGTRLTVV.

This sequence joins TRBV7-8 and TRBJ2-1; D gene ambiguous. With 1 base removed from V and 6 bases from J, the gap between germline ends came to 10 bases. Germline CDR1 SGHVS, CDR2 FQNEAQ. The CDR3 totals 14 residues. Here the CDR3 reads CASSLDTQRNEQFF. For the CDR3, the DNA is TGTGCCAGCAGCTTAGACACCCAGCGCAATGAGCAGTTCTTC.

CDR3: CASSIFHSSNQPQHF. CDR3 sequence (DNA): TGTGCCAGTAGTATATTCCACAGTAGCAATCAGCCCCAGCATTTT. V usage is TRBV19 and J usage is TRBJ1-5; D is undetermined. The CDR3 contains 15 residues. Germline-derived CDR1 and CDR2 are LNHDA and SQIVND (reference sequence). V was cut by 2 bases and J by 0 bases, with 8 bases left in between.

V usage is TRBV7-9 and J usage is TRBJ2-7; D is possibly TRBD1 (6 bases). Trimming removed 8 bases at V and 0 bases at J, with 17 bases between. CDR3 length: 15 residues. Germline assignment: CDR1 SEHNR and CDR2 FQNEAQ (reference sequence). The CDR3 spells CASGGGVRSSYEQYF. The CDR3, as DNA: TGTGCCAGCGGGGGCGGTGTTAGGAGCTCCTACGAGCAGTACTTC.

This chain joins TRBV19 and TRBJ2-3; 7 bases map to TRBD2. The CDR3 sequence is 14 residues long. Trimming removed 6 bases from V and 3 bases from J; junction bases left unmatched: 6. Germline loops: CDR1 LNHDA, CDR2 SQIVND (reference sequence). The DNA of the CDR3 is TGTGCCAGTAGGTCAGCGGGAAGTACAGATACGCAGTATTTT. It codes for CASRSAGSTDTQYF.

On this clone itself: The same CDR3 arises from other DNA sequences in this sample as well. V is TRBV29-1 and J is TRBJ1-1; D perhaps matches TRBD1 (6 bases). The V and J ends lost 4 bases and 5 bases respectively, with 8 bases between them. Germline assignment: CDR1 SQVTM and CDR2 ANQGSEA. There are 11 residues in the CDR3. For the CDR3, the DNA is TGCAGCGTTGTTCAGGGGACTGAAGCTTTCTTT. Translating it yields CSVVQGTEAFF.

The chain carries TRBV5-6 and TRBJ2-7; 11 bases match TRBD1. V was clipped by 0 bases and J by 2 bases; unmatched bases: 4. The CDR3 sequence is 16 residues long. Germline CDR1 reads SGHDT; CDR2 reads YYEEEE. CDR3 in amino acids: CASSLAWGQGAYEQYF. The CDR3 DNA reads as TGTGCCAGCAGCTTGGCCTGGGGACAGGGGGCCTACGAGCAGTACTTC.

The genes are TRBV5-4 and TRBJ1-1; D call uncertain. V was shortened by 1 base and J by 3 bases, with 16 bases between the two germline ends. Per the germline V gene, CDR1 is SGHNT and CDR2 is YYREEE (reference sequence). This CDR3 is built from 16 residues. The CDR3 reads CASSLLSGRRDTEAFF. In DNA form, the CDR3 reads TGTGCCAGCAGCTTGTTATCGGGGAGGAGGGACACTGAAGCTTTCTTT.

This chain joins TRBV27 and TRBJ2-1; TRBD2 aligns across 15 bases. Germline V gives CDR1 MNHEY, CDR2 SMNVEV (reference sequence). The V segment lost 3 bases and the J segment 5 bases; nucleotides outside the gene matches: 11. This CDR3 has 19 amino acids. DNA of the CDR3: TGTGCCAGCAGTTTCTTAGCGGGACTAGCGGGGGGCCTAAACAATGAGCAGTTCTTC. Its translation is CASSFLAGLAGGLNNEQFF.

This chain connects TRBV30 to TRBJ2-7; no reliable D call. The germline V and J ends were trimmed by 3 bases and 10 bases, with 28 bases remaining between them. The CDR3 length is 16 residues. CDR1 is GTSNPN and CDR2 is SVGIG in the germline V gene (reference sequence). CDR3 protein: CAWSPPISLVGWQQYF. The CDR3 DNA reads TGTGCCTGGAGCCCCCCAATAAGTCTTGTGGGGTGGCAACAGTACTTC.

The CDR3 protein is CASSYKDGNYEQYF. Written as DNA, the CDR3 is TGTGCCAGCAGTTACAAGGACGGGAACTACGAGCAGTACTTC. This sequence joins TRBV27 and TRBJ2-7, with a possible D match to TRBD2 (5 bases). The germline V gene encodes CDR1 MNHEY and CDR2 SMNVEV (reference sequence). There are 14 residues in the CDR3. V gave up 4 bases and J gave up 3 bases, with 13 bases separating them.

V gene TRBV27 combines with J gene TRBJ1-6; D not resolved. The germline V and J ends were trimmed by 6 bases and 5 bases, with 11 bases remaining between them. Germline V CDR1 and CDR2: MNHEY, SMNVEV (reference sequence). This CDR3 is built from 14 residues. This CDR3 reads CASSYPTDNSPLHF. CDR3 nucleotides: TGTGCCAGCAGCTACCCCACAGATAATTCACCCCTCCACTTT.

DNA for the CDR3: TGTGCCAGCAGTGAAGCTTTGGTGGCAGAAAGTCAGTACTTC. This gives the protein CASSEALVAESQYF. The chain employs TRBV25-1 and TRBJ2-7; unclear D gene. Per germline, CDR1 MGHDK and CDR2 SYGVNS. V lost 2 bases to trimming and J lost 10 bases, with 18 bases between them. CDR3 length equals 14 residues.

A few counts support this clone. The J gene is TRBJ2-2, the V gene TRBV4-1; D gene unclear. The germline V gene encodes CDR1 MGHRA and CDR2 YSYEKL. Trimming cost V 1 base and J 6 bases, with 15 bases left between them. This CDR3 comprises 16 residues. The CDR3 region has the DNA TGCGCCAGCAGCCAAGTGGTCTCCAATATCGCCGGGGAGCTGTTTTTT. Residues: CASSQVVSNIAGELFF.

The chain carries TRBV28 and TRBJ2-7; 12 bases agree with TRBD2. This CDR3 has 14 residues. V lost 7 bases, J lost 7 bases, and 8 bases stayed unmatched. Germline lookup yields CDR1 MDHEN and CDR2 SYDVKM. This CDR3 is CASILTGTSGEQYF. The DNA of the CDR3 is TGTGCCAGCATCCTTACCGGGACTAGCGGGGAGCAGTACTTC.

The chain is built from TRBV25-1 and TRBJ1-4; 8 nucleotides match TRBD1. V lost 2 bases, J lost 11 bases, and 4 bases stayed unmatched. Germline CDR1 MGHDK, CDR2 SYGVNS. The CDR3 has 13 residues. CDR3 nucleotide sequence: TGTGCCAGCAGTGAACGGGACAGGCGGAAACTGTTTTTT. It codes for CASSERDRRKLFF.

The chain combines TRBV5-1 with TRBJ1-1; 11 nucleotides agree with TRBD1. The CDR3 covers 13 residues. V shed 4 bases, J shed 4 bases, and the junction held 0 bases outside the gene matches. Germline V gene sequence: CDR1 SGHRS, CDR2 YFSETQ. This CDR3 is CASSGTGGTEAFF. The CDR3 DNA sequence: TGCGCCAGCAGCGGGACAGGGGGCACTGAAGCTTTCTTT.

The genes are TRBV19 and TRBJ1-2, with D maybe TRBD1 (6 bases). This CDR3 region has 14 residues. Deletions cut 4 bases from V and 2 bases from J, with 11 bases between. CDR1 and CDR2 from the germline V gene are LNHDA and SQIVND (reference sequence). This CDR3 reads CASSTAGTNYGYTF. The CDR3 nucleotides read TGTGCCAGTAGTACGGCAGGGACAAACTATGGCTACACCTTC.